Detailed here is one T cell receptor (beta chain). The antigen this receptor binds is unknown. There are no base qualities to consult, and no much larger clone falls within one base. The sample belongs to a study of blood T cell repertoires in COVID-19 (dated by TCRdb to the early 2020s). With respect to the entire study: Samples covering the acute and convalescent phases of COVID-19 were provided by collaborators in the United States, Italy and Spain. The repertoires were released in a freely available public database meant as a resource for research on the immune response to SARS-CoV-2. Where available, HLA class I and class II types were obtained from metadata supplied by the sample provider rather than from assay-based typing. The material from the prospective study consisted of cDNA or gDNA derived from T cells, B-cell-depleted T cells, or PBMCs. The dataset comprised deeply sampled blood TCRbeta repertoires from subjects exposed to, actively infected with, or recovered from COVID-19. The sample metadata nearly always contained a de-identified subject ID, COVID-19 status, age in years and sex. The samples were drawn from two sources: the first 160 participants of the ongoing ImmuneRACE study, and 1,000 to 1,500 subjects contributed by 6 global collaborators. Study-level results and caveats: Clinical and demographic metadata were provided uncurated, with the amount varying by source and participant.

In the prospective study, participants were 18 to 89 years old, resided in approximately 25 geographic areas of the United States, and were enrolled through a virtual design. To assign participants to cohorts, the prospective study relied on clinical history that participants themselves reported in a screening survey and a study questionnaire. In the prospective study, whole blood, serum and a nasopharyngeal or oropharyngeal swab were collected from each participant by mobile phlebotomists. Over an approximately 2-month period, participants in the prospective study had the option of providing additional blood draws and questionnaires. Before DNA extraction, prospective study blood samples were shipped either frozen or at room temperature. TCRbeta CDR3 regions were amplified from genomic DNA using the immunoSEQ Assay, a bias-controlled multiplex PCR. The paper's processing steps were these. Nucleated cell counts per sample were estimated from amplification of reference gene primers within the assay. Sequence reads were collapsed and filtered to measure the absolute abundance of every unique TCRbeta CDR3 rearrangement. For each sample, productive Simpson clonality was calculated as the square root of Simpson's diversity index across productive rearrangements. The immuneACCESS repertoire file appears here via TCRdb, limited to in-frame rearrangements. These files lack a portion of the clones; in checked studies, under half of the deficit traces to unresolved V genes, and the cause of the others is not known. V and J calls and clone size are as listed in that table; D and trimming were resolved from the DNA. Counted in this sample were roughly 68,000 clones; 80% to 90% of them appeared once. Of the sample, 3.5% to 4% falls within the top ten clones.

This TCR derives from a woman aged 35 to 49 with acute COVID-19. The sequenced sample was PBMCs or T cells enriched from blood (not recorded which).

The CDR3 protein sequence reads: CASSVDGQAEKLFF. The DNA reads as follows: TGTGCCAGCAGCGTTGATGGACAGGCTGAAAAACTGTTTTTT. Recombination connected TRBV7-9 to TRBJ1-4; 7 bases in between match TRBD1. The germline V and J ends show losses of 5 bases and 7 bases respectively, and no gene match explains 7 bases of the junction. Including the terminal cysteine and phenylalanine, the CDR3 comprises 14 residues. The only DNA kept is the CDR3, 42 bases in frame from the first base. The germline V gene (reference sequence) supplies CDR1 SEHNR and CDR2 FQNEAQ.